This TCR beta chain was obtained from a study of T cell repertoires in ileal Crohn's disease. The time point here: neoterminal ileum biopsy at postoperative endoscopy, about 6 months after surgery. This clone was picked up one time. Its antigen is unknown. Study-wide results and caveats: Endoscopic recurrence occurred in every patient whose clonality exceeded 26.8%.

The method was immunoSEQ multiplex PCR; TCRdb's version includes in-frame clones alone and lacks a portion of them. The profile shows tens of thousands of clones, about 89% of them singletons. The V end lost 6 bases, the J end lost 0 bases, and 12 bases lay between the germline ends. Looked up from germline, CDR1 is LNHDA and CDR2 is SQIVND (reference sequence). The CDR3 covers 14 residues. Specimen: ileal tissue. This chain uses TRBV19 with TRBJ2-7; the D gene is possibly TRBD1 (6 bases). The receptor was derived from an adult with Crohn's disease. CDR3 DNA sequence: TGTGCCAGTAGGGACAGTTCCTACTCCTACGAGCAGTACTTC. As protein: CASRDSSYSYEQYF. The full variable domain, its missing parts supplied by reference TRBV19 and TRBJ2-7, is DGGITQSPKYLFRKEGQNVTLSCEQNLNHDAMYWYRQDPGQGLRLIYYSQIVNDFQKGDIAEGYSVSREKKESFPLTVTSAQKNPTAFYLCASRDSSYSYEQYFGPGTRLTVT.